This TCR beta chain stems from a study of T cell repertoires in cytomegalovirus infection. Study-wide background: Evidence of both CMV infection and a matching HLA type came from public TCR beta signatures. Study-level points and caveats: Individuals carrying CMV plus the relevant HLA were identified by cumulative frequency of public TCR beta families. CMV-specific TCR beta clonotypes restricted by HLA-C dominated the ex vivo response.

Comments on this clonotype: The antigen is undetermined.

TCRdb itself ran the reads through MiXCR, one entry per CDR3 protein. The sample lists roughly 720,000 distinct CDR3 sequences, roughly a third seen once, with about 2.8% in the top ten. Material for sequencing was PBMCs. The clonotype comes from a human donor in good health (CMV status not recorded). Some clones in this sample may be carry-over from other donors' samples.

CDR3 bases: TGCGCCAGCAGCGTAAAGGGGCAAGAGACCCAGTACTTC. It is translated as CASSVKGQETQYF. V is TRBV5-1 and J is TRBJ2-5, with a possible D match to TRBD1 (5 bases). This CDR3 contains 13 residues. The germline CDR1 and CDR2 sequences are SGHRS and YFSETQ. Trimming pared 4 bases from V and 2 bases from J, leaving 9 bases between.